Below, one T cell receptor beta chain is given with its context. Germline V gene lookup returns CDR1 ENHRY and CDR2 SYGVKD. V lost 0 bases and J 1 base, leaving 6 bases between the germline ends. The CDR3 has 14 amino acids. The sample originates from a study of blood T cell repertoires in COVID-19. Study-level information: Sites in the United States, Italy and Spain provided acute and convalescent COVID-19 samples.

Clones were read by immunoSEQ multiplex PCR, and TCRdb kept only the in-frame ones, dropping some. The table has about 400,000 clones, 89% seen once. The genes are TRBV10-3 and TRBJ1-1; no definite D call. Material for sequencing was peripheral blood. This sequence originates from a middle-aged man with acute or convalescent COVID-19. CDR3 DNA: TGTGCCATCAGTGAGTCTTGGCAGAACACTGAAGCTTTCTTT. Protein: CAISESWQNTEAFF.